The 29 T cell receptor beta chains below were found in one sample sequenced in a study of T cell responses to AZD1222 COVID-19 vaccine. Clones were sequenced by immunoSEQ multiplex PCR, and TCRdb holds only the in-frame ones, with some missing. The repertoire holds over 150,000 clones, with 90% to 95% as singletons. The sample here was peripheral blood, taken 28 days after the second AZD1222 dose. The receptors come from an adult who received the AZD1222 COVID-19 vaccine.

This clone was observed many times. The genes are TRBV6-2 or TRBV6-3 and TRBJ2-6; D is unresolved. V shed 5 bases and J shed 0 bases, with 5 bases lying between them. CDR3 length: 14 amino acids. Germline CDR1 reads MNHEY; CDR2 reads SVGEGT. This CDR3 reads CASSDRSGANVLTF. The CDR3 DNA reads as TGTGCCAGCAGTGACCGCTCTGGGGCCAACGTCCTGACTTTC.

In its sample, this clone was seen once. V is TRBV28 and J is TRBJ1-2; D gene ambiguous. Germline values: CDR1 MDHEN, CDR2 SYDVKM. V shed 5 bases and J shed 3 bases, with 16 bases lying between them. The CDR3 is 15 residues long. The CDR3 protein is CASSNPLGQDYGYTF. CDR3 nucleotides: TGTGCCAGCAGTAACCCTCTCGGGCAGGACTATGGCTACACCTTC.

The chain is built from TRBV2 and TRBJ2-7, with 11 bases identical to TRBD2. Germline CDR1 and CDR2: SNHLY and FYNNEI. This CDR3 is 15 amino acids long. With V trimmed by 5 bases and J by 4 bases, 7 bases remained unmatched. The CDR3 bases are TGTGCCAGCAGTTTTCCGACTAGCGGGAAATACGAGCAGTACTTC. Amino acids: CASSFPTSGKYEQYF.

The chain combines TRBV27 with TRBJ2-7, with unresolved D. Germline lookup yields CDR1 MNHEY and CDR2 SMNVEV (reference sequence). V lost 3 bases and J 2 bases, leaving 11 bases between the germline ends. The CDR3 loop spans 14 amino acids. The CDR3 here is CASSFSRATYEQYF. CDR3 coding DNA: TGTGCCAGCAGTTTCTCCCGGGCTACCTACGAGCAGTACTTC.

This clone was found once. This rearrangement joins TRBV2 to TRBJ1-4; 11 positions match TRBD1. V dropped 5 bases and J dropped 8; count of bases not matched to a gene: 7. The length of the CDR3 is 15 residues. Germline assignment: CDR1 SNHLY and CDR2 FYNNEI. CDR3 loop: CASSTGTGGREKLFF. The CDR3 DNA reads TGTGCCAGCAGTACTGGGACAGGGGGAAGGGAAAAACTGTTTTTT.

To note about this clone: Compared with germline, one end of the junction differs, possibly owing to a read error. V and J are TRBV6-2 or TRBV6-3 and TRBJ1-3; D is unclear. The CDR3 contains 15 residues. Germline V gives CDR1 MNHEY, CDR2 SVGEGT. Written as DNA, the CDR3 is TGTGCCAGCGGTTACGGAACAGTCTCTGGAAACACCATATATTTT. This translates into CASGYGTVSGNTIYF.

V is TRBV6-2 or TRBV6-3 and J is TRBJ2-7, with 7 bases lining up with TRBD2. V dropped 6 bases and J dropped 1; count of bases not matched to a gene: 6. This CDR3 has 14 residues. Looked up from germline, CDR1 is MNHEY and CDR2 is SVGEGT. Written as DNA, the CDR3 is TGTGCCAGCAGCATTAGCGGGCTTTCCTACGAGCAGTACTTC. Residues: CASSISGLSYEQYF.

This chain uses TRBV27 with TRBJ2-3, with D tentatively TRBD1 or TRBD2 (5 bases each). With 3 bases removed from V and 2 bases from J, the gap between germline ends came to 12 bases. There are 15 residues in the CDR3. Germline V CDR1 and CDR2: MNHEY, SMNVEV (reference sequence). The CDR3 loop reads CASSLRGLNTDTQYF. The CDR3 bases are TGTGCCAGCAGTTTGAGGGGTTTAAACACAGATACGCAGTATTTT.

The CDR3 spells CASSLRQGNGYTF. The CDR3 region has the DNA TGTGCCAGCAGTCTCAGACAGGGTAATGGCTACACCTTC. The rearrangement joins TRBV28 to TRBJ1-2; 7 bases match TRBD1. The germline CDR1 and CDR2 sequences are MDHEN and SYDVKM. The CDR3 is made up of 13 amino acids. Germline trimming cut 5 bases from V and 6 bases from J; bases unmatched to any gene: 6.

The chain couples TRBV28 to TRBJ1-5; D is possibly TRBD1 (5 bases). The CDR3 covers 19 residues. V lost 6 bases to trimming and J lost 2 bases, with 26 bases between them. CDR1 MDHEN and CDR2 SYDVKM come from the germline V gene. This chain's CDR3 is CASRIRSIRDGLGNQPQHF. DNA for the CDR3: TGTGCCAGCAGAATCCGTTCGATCAGGGACGGTCTTGGCAATCAGCCCCAGCATTTT.

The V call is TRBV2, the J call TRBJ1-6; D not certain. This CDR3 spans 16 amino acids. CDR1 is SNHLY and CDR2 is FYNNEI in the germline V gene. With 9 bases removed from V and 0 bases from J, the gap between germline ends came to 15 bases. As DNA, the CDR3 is TGTGCCAGTACCTTTAGCGGCAGCTCCTATAATTCACCCCTCCACTTT. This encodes CASTFSGSSYNSPLHF.

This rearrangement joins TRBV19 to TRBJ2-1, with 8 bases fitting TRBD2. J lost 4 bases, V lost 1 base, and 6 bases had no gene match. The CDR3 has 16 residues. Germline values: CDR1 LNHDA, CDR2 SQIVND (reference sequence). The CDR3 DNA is TGTGCCAGTAGTATAGTAGGTAGCGGGGTTTACAATGAGCAGTTCTTC. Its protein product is CASSIVGSGVYNEQFF.

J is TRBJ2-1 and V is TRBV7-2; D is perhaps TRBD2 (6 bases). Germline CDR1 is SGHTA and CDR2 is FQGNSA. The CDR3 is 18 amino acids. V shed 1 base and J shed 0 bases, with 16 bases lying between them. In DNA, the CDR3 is TGTGCCAGCAGCTTAGTCGGGACTCCCCTGAGCTCCTACAATGAGCAGTTCTTC. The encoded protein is CASSLVGTPLSSYNEQFF.

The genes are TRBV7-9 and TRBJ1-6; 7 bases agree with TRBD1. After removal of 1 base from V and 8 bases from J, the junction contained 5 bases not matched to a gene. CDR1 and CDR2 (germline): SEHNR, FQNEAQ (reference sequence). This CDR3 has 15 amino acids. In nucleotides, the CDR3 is TGTGCCAGCAGCTTAGGGGGGACAGTTTATTCACCCCTCCACTTT. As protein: CASSLGGTVYSPLHF.

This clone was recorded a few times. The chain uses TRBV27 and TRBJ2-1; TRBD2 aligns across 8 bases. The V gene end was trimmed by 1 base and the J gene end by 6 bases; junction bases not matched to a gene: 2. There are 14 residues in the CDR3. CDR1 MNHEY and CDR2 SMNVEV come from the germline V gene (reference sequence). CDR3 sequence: CASSLLLAANEQFF. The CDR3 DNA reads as TGTGCCAGCAGTTTATTACTAGCGGCCAATGAGCAGTTCTTC.

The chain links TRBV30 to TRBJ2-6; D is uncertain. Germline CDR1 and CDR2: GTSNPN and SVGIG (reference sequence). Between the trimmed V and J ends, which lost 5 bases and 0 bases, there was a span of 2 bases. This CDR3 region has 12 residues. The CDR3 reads CAWDSGANVLTF. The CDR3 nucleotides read TGTGCCTGGGACTCTGGGGCCAACGTCCTGACTTTC.

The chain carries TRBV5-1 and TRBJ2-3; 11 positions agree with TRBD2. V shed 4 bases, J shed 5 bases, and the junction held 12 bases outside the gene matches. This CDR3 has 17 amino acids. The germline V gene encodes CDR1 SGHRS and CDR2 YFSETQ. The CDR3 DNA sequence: TGCGCCAGCAGCAGGTTAGCGGGAGGGCCGCGTGGAGATACGCAGTATTTT. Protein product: CASSRLAGGPRGDTQYF.

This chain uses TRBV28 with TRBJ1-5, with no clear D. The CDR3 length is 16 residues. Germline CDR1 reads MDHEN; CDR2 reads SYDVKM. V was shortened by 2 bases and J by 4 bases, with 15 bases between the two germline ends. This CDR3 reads CASSLGSGGANQPQHF. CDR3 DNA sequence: TGTGCCAGCAGTTTAGGGTCGGGAGGAGCAAATCAGCCCCAGCATTTT.

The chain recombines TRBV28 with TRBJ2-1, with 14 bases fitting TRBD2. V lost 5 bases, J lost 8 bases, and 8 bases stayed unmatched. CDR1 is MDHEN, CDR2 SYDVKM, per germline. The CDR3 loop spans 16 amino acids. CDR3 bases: TGTGCCAGCAGTCCAGGGACTAGCGGGAGATTCGATGAGCAGTTCTTC. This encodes CASSPGTSGRFDEQFF.

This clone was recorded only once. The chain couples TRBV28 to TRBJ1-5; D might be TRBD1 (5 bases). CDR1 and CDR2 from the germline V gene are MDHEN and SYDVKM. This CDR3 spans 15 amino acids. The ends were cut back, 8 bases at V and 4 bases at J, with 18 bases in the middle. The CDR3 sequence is CASYATGVLNQPQHF. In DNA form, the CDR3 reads TGTGCCAGCTACGCAACAGGAGTTCTAAATCAGCCCCAGCATTTT.

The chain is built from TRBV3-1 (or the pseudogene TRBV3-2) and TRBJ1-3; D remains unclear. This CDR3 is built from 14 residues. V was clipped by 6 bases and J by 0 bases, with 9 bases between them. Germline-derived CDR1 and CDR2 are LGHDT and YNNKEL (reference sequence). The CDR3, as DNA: TGTGCCAGCAGACCACACCTCTCTGGAAACACCATATATTTT. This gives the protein CASRPHLSGNTIYF.

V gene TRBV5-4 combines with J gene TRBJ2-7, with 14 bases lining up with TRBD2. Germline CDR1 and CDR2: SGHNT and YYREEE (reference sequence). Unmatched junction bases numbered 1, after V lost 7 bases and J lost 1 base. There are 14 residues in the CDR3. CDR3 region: CASRLAGGSYEQYF. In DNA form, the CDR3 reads TGTGCCAGCCGACTAGCGGGAGGGTCCTACGAGCAGTACTTC.

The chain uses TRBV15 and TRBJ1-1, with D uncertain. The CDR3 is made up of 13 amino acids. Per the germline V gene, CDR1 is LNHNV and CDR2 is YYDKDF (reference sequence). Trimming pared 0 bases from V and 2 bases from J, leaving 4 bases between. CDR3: CATSREENTEAFF. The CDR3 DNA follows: TGTGCCACCAGCAGAGAGGAAAACACTGAAGCTTTCTTT.

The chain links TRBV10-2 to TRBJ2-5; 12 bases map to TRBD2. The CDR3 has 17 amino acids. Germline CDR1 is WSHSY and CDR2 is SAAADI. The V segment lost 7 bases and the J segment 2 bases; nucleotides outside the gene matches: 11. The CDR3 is CASTRLAGAEDQETQYF. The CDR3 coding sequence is TGCGCCAGCACTCGACTAGCGGGAGCGGAGGATCAAGAGACCCAGTACTTC.

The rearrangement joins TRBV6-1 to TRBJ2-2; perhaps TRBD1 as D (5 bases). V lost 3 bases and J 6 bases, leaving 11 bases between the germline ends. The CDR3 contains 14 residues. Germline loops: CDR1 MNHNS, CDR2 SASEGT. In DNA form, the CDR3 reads TGTGCCAGCAGTGATCCTACAGGAGCCGGGGAGCTGTTTTTT. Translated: CASSDPTGAGELFF.

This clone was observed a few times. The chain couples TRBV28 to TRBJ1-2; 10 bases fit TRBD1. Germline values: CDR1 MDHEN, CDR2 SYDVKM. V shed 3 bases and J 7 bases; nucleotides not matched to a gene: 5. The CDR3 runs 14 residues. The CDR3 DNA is TGTGCCAGCAGTTTGGGGGACAGGGGCTTTGGCTACACCTTC. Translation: CASSLGDRGFGYTF.

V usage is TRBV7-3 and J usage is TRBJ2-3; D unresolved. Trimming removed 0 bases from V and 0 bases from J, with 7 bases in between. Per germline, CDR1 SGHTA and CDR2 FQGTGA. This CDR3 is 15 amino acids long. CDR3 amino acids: CASSLTVISTDTQYF. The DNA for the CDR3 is TGTGCCAGCAGCTTAACGGTGATTAGCACAGATACGCAGTATTTT.

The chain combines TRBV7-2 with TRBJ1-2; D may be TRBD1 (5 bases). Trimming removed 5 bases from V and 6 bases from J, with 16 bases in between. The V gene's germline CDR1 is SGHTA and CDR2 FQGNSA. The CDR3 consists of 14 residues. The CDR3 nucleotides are TGTGCCAGCAGCCGTCCTGGGACTGCGGATGGCTACACCTTC. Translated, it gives CASSRPGTADGYTF.

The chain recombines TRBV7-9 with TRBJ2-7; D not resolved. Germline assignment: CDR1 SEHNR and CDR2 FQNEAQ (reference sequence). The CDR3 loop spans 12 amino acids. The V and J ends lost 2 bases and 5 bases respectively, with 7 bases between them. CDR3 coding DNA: TGTGCCAGCAGCTTACAGAGCCACGAGCAGTACTTC. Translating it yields CASSLQSHEQYF.